This TCR beta chain was sequenced during a study of blood T cell repertoires in COVID-19. Study at large: There were acute and convalescent COVID-19 samples, and they came from the United States, Italy and Spain.

The authors' processing: By means of reference gene primer amplification, nucleated cell counts were estimated. Here immunoSEQ multiplex PCR was the method, and the copy in TCRdb shows in-frame clones only, minus some. The V and J calls and clone size are taken from that table; D and trimming were inferred from the DNA. In the table there are roughly 520,000 clones, 85% to 90% of which are singletons. Trimming removed 3 bases at V and 5 bases at J, with 7 bases between. This CDR3 contains 12 residues. Germline V gene data show CDR1 as LNHDA and CDR2 as SQIVND (reference sequence). The TCR sequence derives from a woman aged 35 to 49 who had recovered from COVID-19. Sequencing input: PBMCs or T cells enriched from blood (not recorded which). This rearrangement joins TRBV19 to TRBJ1-1; no reliable D call. The CDR3 reads CASSIPRTEAFF. Here the CDR3 DNA reads TGTGCCAGTAGTATCCCCCGGACTGAAGCTTTCTTT.